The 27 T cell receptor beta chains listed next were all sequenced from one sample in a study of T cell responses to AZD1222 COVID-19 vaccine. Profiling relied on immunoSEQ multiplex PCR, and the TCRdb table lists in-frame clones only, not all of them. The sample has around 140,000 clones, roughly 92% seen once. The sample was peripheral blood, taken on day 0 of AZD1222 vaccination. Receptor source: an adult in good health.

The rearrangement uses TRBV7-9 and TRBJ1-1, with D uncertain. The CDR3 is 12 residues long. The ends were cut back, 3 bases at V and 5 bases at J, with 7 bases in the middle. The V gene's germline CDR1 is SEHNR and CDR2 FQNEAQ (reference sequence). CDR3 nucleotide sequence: TGTGCCAGCAGCTTTAAGGGTACTGAAGCTTTCTTT. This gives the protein CASSFKGTEAFF.

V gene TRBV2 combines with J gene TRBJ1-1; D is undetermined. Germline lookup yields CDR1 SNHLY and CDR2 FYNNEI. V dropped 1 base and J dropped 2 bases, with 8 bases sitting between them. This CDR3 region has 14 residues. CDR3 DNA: TGTGCCAGCAGTGAAGATCTCAGAAACACTGAAGCTTTCTTT. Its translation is CASSEDLRNTEAFF.

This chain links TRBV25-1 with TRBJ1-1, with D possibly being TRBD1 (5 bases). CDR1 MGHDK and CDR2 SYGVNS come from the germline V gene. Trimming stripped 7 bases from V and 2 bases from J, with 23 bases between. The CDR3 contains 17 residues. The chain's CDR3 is CASTPPGFYQFNTEAFF. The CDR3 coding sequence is TGTGCCAGCACCCCTCCAGGGTTCTACCAATTCAACACTGAAGCTTTCTTT.

In DNA, the CDR3 is TGTGCCAGCAGCCCCGAAGGGACTTGGTTTGAGCAGTTCTTC. Protein: CASSPEGTWFEQFF. The chain recombines TRBV4-2 with TRBJ2-1, with D maybe TRBD2 (6 bases). The V gene lost 4 bases and the J gene lost 9 bases, with 16 bases spanning the gap. This CDR3 has 14 amino acids. Germline V CDR1 and CDR2: LGHNA, YNFKEQ.

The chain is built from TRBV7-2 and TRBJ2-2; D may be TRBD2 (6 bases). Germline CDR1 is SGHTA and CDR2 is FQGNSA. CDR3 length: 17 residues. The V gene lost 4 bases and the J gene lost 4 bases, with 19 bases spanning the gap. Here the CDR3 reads CASSYDDGGMGTGELFF. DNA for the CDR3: TGTGCCAGCAGCTACGACGACGGGGGTATGGGCACCGGGGAGCTGTTTTTT.

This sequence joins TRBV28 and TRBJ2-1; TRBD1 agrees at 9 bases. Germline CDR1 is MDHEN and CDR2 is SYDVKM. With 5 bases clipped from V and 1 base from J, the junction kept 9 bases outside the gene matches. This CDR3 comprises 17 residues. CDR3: CASSKLTGTGSYNEQFF. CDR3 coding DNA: TGTGCCAGCAGTAAACTAACCGGGACAGGGTCCTACAATGAGCAGTTCTTC. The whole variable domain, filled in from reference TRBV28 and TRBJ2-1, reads DVKVTQSSRYLVKRTGEKVFLECVQDMDHENMFWYRQDPGLGLRLIYFSYDVKMKEKGDIPEGYSVSREKKERFSLILESASTNQTSMYLCASSKLTGTGSYNEQFFGPGTRLTVL.

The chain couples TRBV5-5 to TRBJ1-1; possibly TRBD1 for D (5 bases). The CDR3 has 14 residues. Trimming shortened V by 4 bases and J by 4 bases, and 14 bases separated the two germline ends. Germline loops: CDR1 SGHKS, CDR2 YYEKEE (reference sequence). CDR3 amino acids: CASSIGTYSTEAFF. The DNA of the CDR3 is TGTGCCAGCAGCATCGGGACCTACAGCACTGAAGCTTTCTTT.

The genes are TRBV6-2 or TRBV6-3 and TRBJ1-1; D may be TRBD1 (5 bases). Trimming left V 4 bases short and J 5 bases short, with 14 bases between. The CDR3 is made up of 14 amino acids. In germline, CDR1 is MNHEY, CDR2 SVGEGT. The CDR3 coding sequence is TGTGCCAGCAGTTGGGGGTTTAGAGAAACTGAAGCTTTCTTT. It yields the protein CASSWGFRETEAFF.

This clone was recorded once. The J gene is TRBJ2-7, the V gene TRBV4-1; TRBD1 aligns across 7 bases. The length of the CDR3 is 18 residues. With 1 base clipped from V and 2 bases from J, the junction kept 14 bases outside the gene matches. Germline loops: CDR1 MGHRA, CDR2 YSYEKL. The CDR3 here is CASSQVDFLPGGTYEQYF. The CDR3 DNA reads TGCGCCAGCAGCCAAGTCGATTTCCTCCCAGGGGGAACCTACGAGCAGTACTTC.

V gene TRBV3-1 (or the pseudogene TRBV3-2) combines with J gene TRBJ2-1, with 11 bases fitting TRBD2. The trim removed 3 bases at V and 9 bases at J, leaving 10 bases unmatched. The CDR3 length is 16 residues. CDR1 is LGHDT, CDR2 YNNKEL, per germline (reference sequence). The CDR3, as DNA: TGTGCCAGCAGCCACGGGACTAGCGGCCTTAATGGTGAGCAGTTCTTC. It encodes CASSHGTSGLNGEQFF.

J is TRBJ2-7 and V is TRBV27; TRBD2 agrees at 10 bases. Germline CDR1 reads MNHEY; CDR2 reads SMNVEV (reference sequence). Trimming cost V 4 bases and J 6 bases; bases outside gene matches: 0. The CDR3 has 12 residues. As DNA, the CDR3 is TGTGCCAGCAGTTCTAGCGGGAGCGAGCAGTACTTC. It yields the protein CASSSSGSEQYF.

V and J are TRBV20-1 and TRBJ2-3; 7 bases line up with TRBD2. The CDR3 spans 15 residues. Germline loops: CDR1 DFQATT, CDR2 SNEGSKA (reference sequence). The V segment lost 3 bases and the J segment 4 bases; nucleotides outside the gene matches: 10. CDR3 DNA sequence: TGCAGTGCTAGTTACTCGGGGGGTTTGGCAGATACGCAGTATTTT. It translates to CSASYSGGLADTQYF.

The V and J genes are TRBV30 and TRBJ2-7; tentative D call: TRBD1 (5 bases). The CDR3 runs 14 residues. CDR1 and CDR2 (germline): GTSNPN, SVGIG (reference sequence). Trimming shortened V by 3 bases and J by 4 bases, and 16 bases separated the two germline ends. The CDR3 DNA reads TGTGCCTGGAGCAGGGCGCTTAATTTGTACGAGCAGTACTTC. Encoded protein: CAWSRALNLYEQYF. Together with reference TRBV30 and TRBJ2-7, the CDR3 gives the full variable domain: SQTIHQWPATLVQPVGSPLSLECTVEGTSNPNLYWYRQAAGRGLQLLFYSVGIGQISSEVPQNLSASRPQDRQFILSSKKLLLSDSGFYLCAWSRALNLYEQYFGPGTRLTVT.

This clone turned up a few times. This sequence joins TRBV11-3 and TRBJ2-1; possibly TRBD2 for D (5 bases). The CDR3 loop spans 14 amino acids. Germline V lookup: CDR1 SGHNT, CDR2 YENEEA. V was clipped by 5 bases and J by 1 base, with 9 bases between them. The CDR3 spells CASSPRTSYNEQFF. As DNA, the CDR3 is TGTGCCAGCAGCCCTAGGACTTCCTACAATGAGCAGTTCTTC.

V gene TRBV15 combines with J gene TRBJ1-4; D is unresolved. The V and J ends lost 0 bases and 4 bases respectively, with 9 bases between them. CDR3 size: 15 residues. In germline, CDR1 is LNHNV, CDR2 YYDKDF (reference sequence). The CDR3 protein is CATSRERRVNEKLFF. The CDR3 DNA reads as TGTGCCACCAGCAGAGAAAGACGGGTTAATGAAAAACTGTTTTTT.

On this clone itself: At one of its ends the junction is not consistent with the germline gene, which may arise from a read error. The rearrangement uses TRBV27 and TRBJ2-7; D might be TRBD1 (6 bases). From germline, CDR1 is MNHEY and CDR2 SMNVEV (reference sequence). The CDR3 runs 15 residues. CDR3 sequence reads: CVSSSVRGAVGEQYF. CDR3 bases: TGTGTCAGCAGTTCTGTCAGGGGCGCGGTTGGCGAGCAGTACTTC.

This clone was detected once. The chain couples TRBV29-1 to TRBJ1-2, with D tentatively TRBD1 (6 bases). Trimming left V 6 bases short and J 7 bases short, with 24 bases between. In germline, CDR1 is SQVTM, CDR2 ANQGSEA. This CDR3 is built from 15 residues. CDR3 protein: CSVAAGKGQGGGYTF. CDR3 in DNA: TGCAGCGTCGCCGCTGGGAAAGGCCAAGGGGGTGGCTACACCTTC. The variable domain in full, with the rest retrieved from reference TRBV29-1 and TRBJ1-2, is SAVISQKPSRDICQRGTSLTIQCQVDSQVTMMFWYRQQPGQSLTLIATANQGSEATYESGFVIDKFPISRPNLTFSTLTVSNMSPEDSSIYLCSVAAGKGQGGGYTFGSGTRLTVV.

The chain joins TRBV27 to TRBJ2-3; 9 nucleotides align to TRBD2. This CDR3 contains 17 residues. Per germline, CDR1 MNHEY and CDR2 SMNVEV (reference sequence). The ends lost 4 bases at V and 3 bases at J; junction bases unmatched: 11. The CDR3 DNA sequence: TGTGCCAGCAGTTCCATCCGACTAGCGGACGGGACAGATACGCAGTATTTT. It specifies CASSSIRLADGTDTQYF.

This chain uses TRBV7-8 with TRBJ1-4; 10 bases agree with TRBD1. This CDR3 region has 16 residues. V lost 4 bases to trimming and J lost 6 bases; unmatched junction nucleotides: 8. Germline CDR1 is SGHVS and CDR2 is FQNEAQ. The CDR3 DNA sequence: TGTGCCAGCAGCTCGGGACAGGGGACGTGGGATGAAAAACTGTTTTTT. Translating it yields CASSSGQGTWDEKLFF.

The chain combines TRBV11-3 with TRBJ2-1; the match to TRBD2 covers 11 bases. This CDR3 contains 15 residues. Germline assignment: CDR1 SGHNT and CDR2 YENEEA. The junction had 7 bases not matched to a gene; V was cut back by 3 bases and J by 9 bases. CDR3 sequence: CASSFSGGEGGEQFF. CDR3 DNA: TGTGCCAGCAGCTTTAGCGGGGGGGAGGGAGGTGAGCAGTTCTTC.

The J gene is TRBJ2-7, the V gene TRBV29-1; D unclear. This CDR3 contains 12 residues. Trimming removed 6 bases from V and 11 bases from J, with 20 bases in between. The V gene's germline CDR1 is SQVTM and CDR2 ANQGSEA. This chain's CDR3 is CSVRSDYQFEYF. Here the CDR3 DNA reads TGCAGCGTAAGGAGCGATTACCAGTTTGAGTACTTC.

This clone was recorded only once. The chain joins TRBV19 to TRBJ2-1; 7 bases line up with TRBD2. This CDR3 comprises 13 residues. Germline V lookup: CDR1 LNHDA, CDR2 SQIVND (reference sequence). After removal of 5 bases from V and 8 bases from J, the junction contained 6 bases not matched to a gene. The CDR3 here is CASSPREGDEQFF. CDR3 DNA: TGTGCCAGTAGTCCAAGGGAGGGCGATGAGCAGTTCTTC.

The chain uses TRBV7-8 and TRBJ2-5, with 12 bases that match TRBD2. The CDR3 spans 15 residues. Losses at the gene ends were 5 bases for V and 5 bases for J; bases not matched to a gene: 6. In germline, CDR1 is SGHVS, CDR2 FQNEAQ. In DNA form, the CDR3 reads TGTGCCAGCAGCCTACTAGCGGGAGGAGTTGAGACCCAGTACTTC. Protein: CASSLLAGGVETQYF.

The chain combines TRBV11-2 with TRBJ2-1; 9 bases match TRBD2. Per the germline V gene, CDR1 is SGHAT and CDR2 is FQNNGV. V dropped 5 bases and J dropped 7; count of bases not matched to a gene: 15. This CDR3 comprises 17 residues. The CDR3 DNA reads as TGTGCCAGCAGCCTAGGTCGGGCGGGAGGGCCTTGGAATGAGCAGTTCTTC. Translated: CASSLGRAGGPWNEQFF.

This CDR3 reads CASSPVGGLAVNEQFF. The CDR3 DNA reads TGTGCCAGCTCACCAGTGGGCGGACTAGCGGTCAATGAGCAGTTCTTC. The J gene is TRBJ2-1, the V gene TRBV18; 10 bases fit TRBD2. V was clipped by 2 bases and J by 6 bases; unmatched bases: 7. CDR1 and CDR2 (germline): KGHSH, LQKENI. The CDR3 contains 16 residues.

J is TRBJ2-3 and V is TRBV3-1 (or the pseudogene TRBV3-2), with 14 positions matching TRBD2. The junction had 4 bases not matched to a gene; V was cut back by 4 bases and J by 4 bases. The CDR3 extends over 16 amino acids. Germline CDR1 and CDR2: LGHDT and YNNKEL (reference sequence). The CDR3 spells CASSPRLAGGPDTQYF. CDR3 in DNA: TGTGCCAGCAGCCCCCGACTAGCGGGGGGGCCAGATACGCAGTATTTT.

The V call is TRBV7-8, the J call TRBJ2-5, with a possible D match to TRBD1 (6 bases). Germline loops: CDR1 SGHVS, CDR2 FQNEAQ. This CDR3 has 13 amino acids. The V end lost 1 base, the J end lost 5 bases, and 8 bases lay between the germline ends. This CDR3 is CASSLDRVETQYF. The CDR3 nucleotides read TGTGCCAGCAGCTTAGACAGGGTTGAGACCCAGTACTTC.